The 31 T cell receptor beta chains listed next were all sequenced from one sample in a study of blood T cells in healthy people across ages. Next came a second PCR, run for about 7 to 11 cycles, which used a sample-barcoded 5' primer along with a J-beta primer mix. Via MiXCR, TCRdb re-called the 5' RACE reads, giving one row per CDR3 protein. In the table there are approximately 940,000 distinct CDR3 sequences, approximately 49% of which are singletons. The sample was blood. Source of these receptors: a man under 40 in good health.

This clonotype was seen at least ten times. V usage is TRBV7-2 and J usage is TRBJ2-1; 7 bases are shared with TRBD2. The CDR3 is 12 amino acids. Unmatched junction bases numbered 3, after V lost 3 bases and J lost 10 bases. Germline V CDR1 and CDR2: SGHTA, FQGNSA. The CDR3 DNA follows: TGTGCCAGCAGCTTTCTGGGACTAGAGCAGTTCTTC. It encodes CASSFLGLEQFF.

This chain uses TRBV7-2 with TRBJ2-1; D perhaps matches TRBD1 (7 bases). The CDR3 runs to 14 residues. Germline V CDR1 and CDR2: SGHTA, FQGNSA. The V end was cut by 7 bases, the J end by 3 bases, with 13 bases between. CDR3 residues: CASTGGTDYNEQFF. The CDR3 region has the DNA TGTGCCAGCACCGGAGGGACAGACTACAATGAGCAGTTCTTC. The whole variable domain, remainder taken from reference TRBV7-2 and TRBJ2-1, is GAGVSQSPSNKVTEKGKDVELRCDPISGHTALYWYRQSLGQGLEFLIYFQGNSAPDKSGLPSDRFSAERTGGSVSTLTIQRTQQEDSAVYLCASTGGTDYNEQFFGPGTRLTVL.

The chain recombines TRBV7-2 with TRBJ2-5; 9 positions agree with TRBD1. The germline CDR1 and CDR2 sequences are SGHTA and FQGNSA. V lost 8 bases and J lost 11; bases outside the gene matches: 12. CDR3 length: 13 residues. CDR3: CASAGTGNREQYF. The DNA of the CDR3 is TGTGCCAGCGCCGGGACAGGGAACCGGGAGCAGTACTTC.

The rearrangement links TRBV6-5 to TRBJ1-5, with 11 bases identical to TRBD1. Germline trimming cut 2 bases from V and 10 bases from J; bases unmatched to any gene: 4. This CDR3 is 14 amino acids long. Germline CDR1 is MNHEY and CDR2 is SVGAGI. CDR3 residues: CASSYRGQGEPQHF. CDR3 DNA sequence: TGTGCCAGCAGTTACAGGGGACAGGGGGAACCCCAGCATTTT.

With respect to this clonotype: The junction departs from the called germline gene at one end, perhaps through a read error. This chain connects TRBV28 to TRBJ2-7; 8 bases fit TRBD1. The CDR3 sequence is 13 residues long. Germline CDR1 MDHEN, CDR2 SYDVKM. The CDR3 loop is CDSSSGQGYEQYF. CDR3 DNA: TGTGACAGCAGTTCAGGACAGGGCTACGAGCAGTACTTC.

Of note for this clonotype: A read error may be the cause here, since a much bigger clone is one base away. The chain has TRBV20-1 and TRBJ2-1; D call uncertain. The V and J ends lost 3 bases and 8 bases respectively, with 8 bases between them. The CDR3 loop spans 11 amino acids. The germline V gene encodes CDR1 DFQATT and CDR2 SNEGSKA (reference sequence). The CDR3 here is CSARLGYEQFF. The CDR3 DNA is TGCAGTGCTAGGCTTGGGTATGAGCAGTTCTTC.

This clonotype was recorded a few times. CDR3 protein: CASSFAYQGSSSYNEQFF. The CDR3 DNA reads as TGCGCCAGCAGCTTCGCTTATCAGGGGTCCAGCTCCTACAATGAGCAGTTCTTC. The chain combines TRBV5-1 with TRBJ2-1, with D possibly matching TRBD1 (6 bases). Germline assignment: CDR1 SGHRS and CDR2 YFSETQ. V was shortened by 2 bases and J by 0 bases, with 18 bases between the two germline ends. This CDR3 is built from 18 residues.

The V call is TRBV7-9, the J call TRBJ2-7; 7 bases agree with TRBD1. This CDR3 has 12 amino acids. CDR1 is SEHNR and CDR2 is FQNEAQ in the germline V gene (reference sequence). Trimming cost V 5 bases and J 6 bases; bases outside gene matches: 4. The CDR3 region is CASSTTGAEQYF. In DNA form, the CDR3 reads TGTGCCAGCAGCACCACAGGGGCCGAGCAGTACTTC.

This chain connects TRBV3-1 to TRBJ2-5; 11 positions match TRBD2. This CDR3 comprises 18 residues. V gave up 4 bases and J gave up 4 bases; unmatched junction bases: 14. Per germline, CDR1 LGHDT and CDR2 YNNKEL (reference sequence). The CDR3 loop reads CASSLTGLADKRPETQYF. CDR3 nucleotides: TGTGCCAGCAGCCTAACGGGACTAGCGGACAAACGACCAGAGACCCAGTACTTC.

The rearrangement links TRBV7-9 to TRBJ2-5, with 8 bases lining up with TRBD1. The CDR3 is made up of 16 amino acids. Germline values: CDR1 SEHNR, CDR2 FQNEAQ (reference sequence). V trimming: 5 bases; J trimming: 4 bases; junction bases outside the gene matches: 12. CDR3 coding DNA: TGTGCCAGCAGCCCGAAGGGACAGGTGCGGGGAGAGACCCAGTACTTC. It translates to CASSPKGQVRGETQYF. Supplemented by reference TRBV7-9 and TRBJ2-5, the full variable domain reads DTGVSQNPRHKITKRGQNVTFRCDPISEHNRLYWYRQTLGQGPEFLTYFQNEAQLEKSRLLSDRFSAERPKGSFSTLEIQRTEQGDSAMYLCASSPKGQVRGETQYFGPGTRLLVL.

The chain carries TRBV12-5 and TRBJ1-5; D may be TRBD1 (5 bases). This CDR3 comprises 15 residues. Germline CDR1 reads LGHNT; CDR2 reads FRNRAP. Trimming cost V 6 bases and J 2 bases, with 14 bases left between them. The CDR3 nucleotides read TGTGCTAGTGGCCCACGGCAGGGTGGCAATCAGCCCCAGCATTTT. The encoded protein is CASGPRQGGNQPQHF.

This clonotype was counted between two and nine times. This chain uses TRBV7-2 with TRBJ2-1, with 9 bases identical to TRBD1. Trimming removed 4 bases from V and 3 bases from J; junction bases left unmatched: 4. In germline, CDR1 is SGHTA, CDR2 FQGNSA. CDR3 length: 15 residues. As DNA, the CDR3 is TGTGCCAGCAGCTCGGACAGGGGATACTACAATGAGCAGTTCTTC. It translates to CASSSDRGYYNEQFF.

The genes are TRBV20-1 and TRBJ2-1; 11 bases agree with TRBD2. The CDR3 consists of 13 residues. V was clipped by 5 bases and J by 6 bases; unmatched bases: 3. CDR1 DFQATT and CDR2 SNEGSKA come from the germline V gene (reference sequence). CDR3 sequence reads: CSALAGGFNEQFF. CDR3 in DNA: TGCAGTGCTTTAGCGGGAGGGTTCAATGAGCAGTTCTTC.

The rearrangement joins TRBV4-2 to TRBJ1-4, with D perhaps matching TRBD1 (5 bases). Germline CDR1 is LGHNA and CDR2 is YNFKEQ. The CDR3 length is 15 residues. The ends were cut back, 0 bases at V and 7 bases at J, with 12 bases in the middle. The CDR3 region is CASSQEWDLLEKLFF. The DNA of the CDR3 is TGTGCCAGCAGCCAAGAGTGGGACCTCCTTGAAAAACTGTTTTTT.

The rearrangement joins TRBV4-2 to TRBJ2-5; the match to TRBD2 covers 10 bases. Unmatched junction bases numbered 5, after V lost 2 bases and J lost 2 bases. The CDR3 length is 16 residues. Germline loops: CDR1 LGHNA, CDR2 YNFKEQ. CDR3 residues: CASSQPLAGIQETQYF. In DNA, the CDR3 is TGTGCCAGCAGCCAACCACTAGCGGGGATACAAGAGACCCAGTACTTC.

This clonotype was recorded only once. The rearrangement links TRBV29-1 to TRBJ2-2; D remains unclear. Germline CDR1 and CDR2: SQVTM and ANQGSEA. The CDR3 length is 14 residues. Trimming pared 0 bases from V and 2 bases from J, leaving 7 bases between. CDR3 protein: CSVEDIRNTGELFF. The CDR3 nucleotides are TGCAGCGTTGAAGACATCAGAAACACCGGGGAGCTGTTTTTT.

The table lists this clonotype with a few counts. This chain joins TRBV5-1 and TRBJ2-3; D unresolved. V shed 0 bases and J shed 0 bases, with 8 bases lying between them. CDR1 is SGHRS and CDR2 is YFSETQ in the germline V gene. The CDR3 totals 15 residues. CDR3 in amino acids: CASSLALSSTDTQYF. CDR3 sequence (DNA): TGCGCCAGCAGCTTGGCCCTTTCTAGCACAGATACGCAGTATTTT.

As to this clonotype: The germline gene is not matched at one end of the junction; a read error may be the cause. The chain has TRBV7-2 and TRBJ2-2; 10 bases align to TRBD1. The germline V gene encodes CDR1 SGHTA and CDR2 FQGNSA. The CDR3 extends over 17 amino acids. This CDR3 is CASSPGLGTGAAGELFF. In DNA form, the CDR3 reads TGCGCCAGCAGCCCGGGTCTAGGGACAGGGGCCGCCGGGGAGCTGTTTTTT.

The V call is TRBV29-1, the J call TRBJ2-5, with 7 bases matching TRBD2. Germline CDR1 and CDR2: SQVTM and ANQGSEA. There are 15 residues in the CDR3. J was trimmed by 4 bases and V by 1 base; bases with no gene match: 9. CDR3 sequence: CSVEAVGGRGETQYF. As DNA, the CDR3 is TGCAGCGTTGAAGCCGTTGGTGGGAGGGGAGAGACCCAGTACTTC. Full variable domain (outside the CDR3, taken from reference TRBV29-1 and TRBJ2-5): SAVISQKPSRDICQRGTSLTIQCQVDSQVTMMFWYRQQPGQSLTLIATANQGSEATYESGFVIDKFPISRPNLTFSTLTVSNMSPEDSSIYLCSVEAVGGRGETQYFGPGTRLLVL.

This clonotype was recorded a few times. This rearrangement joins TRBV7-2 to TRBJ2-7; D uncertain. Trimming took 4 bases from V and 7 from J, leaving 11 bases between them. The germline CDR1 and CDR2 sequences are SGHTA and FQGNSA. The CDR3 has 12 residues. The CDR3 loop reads CASSSDSLEQYF. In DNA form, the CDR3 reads TGTGCCAGCAGCTCTGACTCACTTGAGCAGTACTTC. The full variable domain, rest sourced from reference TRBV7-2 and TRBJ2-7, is GAGVSQSPSNKVTEKGKDVELRCDPISGHTALYWYRQSLGQGLEFLIYFQGNSAPDKSGLPSDRFSAERTGGSVSTLTIQRTQQEDSAVYLCASSSDSLEQYFGPGTRLTVT.

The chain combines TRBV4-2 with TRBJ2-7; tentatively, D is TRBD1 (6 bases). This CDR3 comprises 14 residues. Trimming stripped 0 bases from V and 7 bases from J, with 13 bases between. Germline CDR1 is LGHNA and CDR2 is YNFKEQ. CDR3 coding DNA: TGTGCCAGCAGCCAAGATGGGGACACTTTGGAGCAGTACTTC. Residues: CASSQDGDTLEQYF.

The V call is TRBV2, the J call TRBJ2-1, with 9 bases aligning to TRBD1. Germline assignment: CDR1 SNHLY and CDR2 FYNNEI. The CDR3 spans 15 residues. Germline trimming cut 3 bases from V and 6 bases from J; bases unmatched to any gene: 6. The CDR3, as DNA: TGTGCCAGCAGTGACTCGGACAGGGGTGGCAATGAGCAGTTCTTC. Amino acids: CASSDSDRGGNEQFF.

DNA of the CDR3: TGTGCCAGCAGCCCCTGGACAGGGTTCGGCTACACCTTC. Translating it yields CASSPWTGFGYTF. V is TRBV5-6 and J is TRBJ1-2, with 8 bases fitting TRBD1. Germline trimming cut 4 bases from V and 8 bases from J; bases unmatched to any gene: 7. The length of the CDR3 is 13 residues. The V gene's germline CDR1 is SGHDT and CDR2 YYEEEE.

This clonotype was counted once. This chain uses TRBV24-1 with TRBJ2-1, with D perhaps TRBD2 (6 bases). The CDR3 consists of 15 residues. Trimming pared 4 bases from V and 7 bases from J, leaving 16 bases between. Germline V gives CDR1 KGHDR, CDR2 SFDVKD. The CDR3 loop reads CATSDIRRAGNEQFF. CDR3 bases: TGTGCCACCAGTGACATTCGGAGGGCCGGTAATGAGCAGTTCTTC.

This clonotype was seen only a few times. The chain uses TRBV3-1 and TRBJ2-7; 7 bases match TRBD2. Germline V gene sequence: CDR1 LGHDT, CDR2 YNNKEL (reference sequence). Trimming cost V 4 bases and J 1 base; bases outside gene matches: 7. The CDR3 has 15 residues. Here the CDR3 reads CASSRTIGGSYEQYF. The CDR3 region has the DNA TGTGCCAGCAGCCGAACGATCGGGGGGTCCTACGAGCAGTACTTC.

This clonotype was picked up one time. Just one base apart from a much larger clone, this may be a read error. CDR3 protein: CASSVEQGNGQFF. In DNA form, the CDR3 reads TGTGCCAGCAGCGTAGAACAGGGCAATGGGCAGTTCTTC. The chain uses TRBV9 and TRBJ2-1; perhaps TRBD1 as D (6 bases). Germline CDR1 and CDR2: SGDLS and YYNGEE. The CDR3 is 13 residues long.

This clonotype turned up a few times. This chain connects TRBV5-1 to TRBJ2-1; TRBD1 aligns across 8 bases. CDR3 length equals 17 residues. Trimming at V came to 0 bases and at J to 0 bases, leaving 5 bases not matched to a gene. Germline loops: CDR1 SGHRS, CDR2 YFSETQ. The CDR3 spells CASSLEGTGTSYNEQFF. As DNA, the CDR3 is TGCGCCAGCAGCTTGGAGGGGACAGGAACCTCCTACAATGAGCAGTTCTTC.

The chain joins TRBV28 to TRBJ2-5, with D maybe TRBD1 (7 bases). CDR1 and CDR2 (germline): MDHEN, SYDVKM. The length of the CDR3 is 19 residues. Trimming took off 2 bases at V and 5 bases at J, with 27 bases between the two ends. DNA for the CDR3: TGTGCCAGCAGTTTAAGCGGAGGGGGCCTTCTCTCTCAACCGGAGACCCAGTACTTC. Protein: CASSLSGGGLLSQPETQYF.

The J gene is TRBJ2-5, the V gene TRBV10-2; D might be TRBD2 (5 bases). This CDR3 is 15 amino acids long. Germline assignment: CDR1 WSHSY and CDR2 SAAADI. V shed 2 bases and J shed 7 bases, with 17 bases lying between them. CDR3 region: CASSEALARGWTQYF. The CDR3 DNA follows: TGCGCCAGCAGTGAGGCGCTAGCTCGCGGGTGGACCCAGTACTTC.

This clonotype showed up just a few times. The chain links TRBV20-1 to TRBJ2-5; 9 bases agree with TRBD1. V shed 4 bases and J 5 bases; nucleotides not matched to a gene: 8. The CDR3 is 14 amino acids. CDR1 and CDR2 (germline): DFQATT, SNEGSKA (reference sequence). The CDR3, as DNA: TGCAGTGCTACTAGACAGGGGGTAGGGGAGACCCAGTACTTC. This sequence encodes CSATRQGVGETQYF.

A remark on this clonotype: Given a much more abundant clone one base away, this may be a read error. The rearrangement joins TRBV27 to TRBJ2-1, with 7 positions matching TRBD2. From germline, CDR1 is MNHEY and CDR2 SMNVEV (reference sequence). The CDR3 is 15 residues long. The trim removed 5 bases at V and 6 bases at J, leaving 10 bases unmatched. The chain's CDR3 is CASSGAGEFRNEQFF. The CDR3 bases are TGTGCCAGCAGTGGGGCGGGGGAGTTTCGCAATGAGCAGTTCTTC.